This T cell receptor (beta chain) originates from a study of response to subunit inactivated influenza vaccine. Findings and caveats of the study: The study's authors posited that every seasonal influenza vaccination enlists few new T cells.

Comments on this clonotype: Its antigen is undetermined.

MiXCR was run by TCRdb on the RT-PCR reads, yielding one entry per CDR3 protein. This sample has 650,000 to 800,000 distinct CDR3 sequences; around a sixth occur once, and the top ten carry about a tenth. This receptor was obtained from a man aged 45 to 65 who received an inactivated influenza vaccine. Specimen: PBMCs from blood, collected around 5 days after vaccination.

The CDR3 DNA reads TGTGCCAGCAGCGGTAGGGGCGGCTACGAGCAGTACTTC. It translates to CASSGRGGYEQYF. The genes are TRBV7-2 and TRBJ2-7; D is possibly TRBD1 (5 bases). Germline V gene lookup returns CDR1 SGHTA and CDR2 FQGNSA. The CDR3 consists of 13 residues. The V end was cut by 5 bases, the J end by 3 bases, with 11 bases between.